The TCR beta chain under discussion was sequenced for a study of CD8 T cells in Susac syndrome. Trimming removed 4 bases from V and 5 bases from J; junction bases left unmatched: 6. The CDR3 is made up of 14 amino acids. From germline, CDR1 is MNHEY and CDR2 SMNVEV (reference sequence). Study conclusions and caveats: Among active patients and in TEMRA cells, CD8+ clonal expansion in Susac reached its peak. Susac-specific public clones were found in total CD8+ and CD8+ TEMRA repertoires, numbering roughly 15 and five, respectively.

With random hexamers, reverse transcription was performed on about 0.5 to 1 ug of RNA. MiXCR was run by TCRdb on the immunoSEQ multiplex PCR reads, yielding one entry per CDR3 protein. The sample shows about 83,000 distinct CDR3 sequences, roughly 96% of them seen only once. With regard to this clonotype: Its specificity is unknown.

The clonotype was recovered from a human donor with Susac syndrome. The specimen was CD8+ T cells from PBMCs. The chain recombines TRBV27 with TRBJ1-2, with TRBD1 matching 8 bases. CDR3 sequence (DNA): TGTGCCAGCAGTTGGACAGGGAATGGGTATGGCTACACCTTC. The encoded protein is CASSWTGNGYGYTF.